These 20 T cell receptor beta chains share one sample of origin, sequenced in a study of Graves' ophthalmopathy and Graves' hyperthyroidism. The authors amplified TCR beta CDR3 regions, and they did so from RNA transcripts for repertoire sequencing. RT-PCR with HTBI primers came first, then second-round multiplex PCR. In TCRdb, the multiplex PCR reads were re-called with MiXCR into one record per CDR3 protein. The sample lists approximately 480,000 distinct CDR3 sequences, 14% occurring once. The sequenced sample consisted of blood. The source of these receptors is a woman in her twenties or thirties with Graves' ophthalmopathy.

This clonotype has just a few counts. V and J are TRBV2 and TRBJ2-5, with 12 bases identical to TRBD2. CDR3 length equals 17 residues. Germline loops: CDR1 SNHLY, CDR2 FYNNEI. With V trimmed by 3 bases and J by 7 bases, 12 bases remained unmatched. CDR3 sequence (DNA): TGTGCCAGCAGTGATAGGGCTAGCGGGGGGGCCCTGGCGACCCAGTACTTC. Translation: CASSDRASGGALATQYF. Full variable domain (outside the CDR3, taken from reference TRBV2 and TRBJ2-5): EPEVTQTPSHQVTQMGQEVILRCVPISNHLYFYWYRQILGQKVEFLVSFYNNEISEKSEIFDDQFSVERPDGSNFTLKIRSTKLEDSAMYFCASSDRASGGALATQYFGPGTRLLVL.

There are many counts of this clonotype. The chain uses TRBV6-1 and TRBJ2-5; 8 nucleotides agree with TRBD1. This CDR3 is 16 amino acids long. V lost 6 bases, J lost 0 bases, and 9 bases stayed unmatched. Germline CDR1 MNHNS, CDR2 SASEGT. The CDR3 region has the DNA TGTGCCAGCAGGAAGTGGGGACAGGCGTACCAAGAGACCCAGTACTTC. This encodes CASRKWGQAYQETQYF.

This clonotype occurred many times. The chain has TRBV12-5 and TRBJ1-1; 8 bases are a match to TRBD1. The germline gives CDR1 LGHNT, CDR2 FRNRAP. CDR3 size: 18 residues. Unmatched junction bases numbered 15, after V lost 1 base and J lost 5 bases. The CDR3 loop is CASGLGDQGAPWVTEAFF. The CDR3 coding sequence is TGTGCTAGTGGTTTGGGAGATCAGGGGGCGCCGTGGGTGACTGAAGCTTTCTTT.

This clonotype was detected ten times or more. The J gene is TRBJ1-1, the V gene TRBV6-5; 7 positions agree with TRBD1. CDR1 and CDR2 from the germline V gene are MNHEY and SVGAGI. With 6 bases clipped from V and 4 bases from J, the junction kept 11 bases outside the gene matches. The CDR3 consists of 15 residues. The CDR3 region is CASRFRQGGPTEAFF. CDR3 nucleotide sequence: TGTGCCAGCAGGTTTCGACAGGGCGGCCCCACTGAAGCTTTCTTT.

Points on this clonotype: It may be a read error: a sequence one base away is much more abundant. The V gene is TRBV7-2, the J gene TRBJ2-5; 7 bases are a match to TRBD2. V shed 5 bases and J 8 bases; nucleotides not matched to a gene: 11. The CDR3 runs 14 residues. Germline V gives CDR1 SGHTA, CDR2 FQGNSA. The CDR3 region has the DNA TGTGCCAGCAGCCCCCATAGCGGGCGAGATACCCAGTACTTC. Amino acids: CASSPHSGRDTQYF.

Ten or more counts support this clonotype. V and J are TRBV28 and TRBJ1-5, with TRBD1 matching 9 bases. The V gene's germline CDR1 is MDHEN and CDR2 SYDVKM. V trimming: 7 bases; J trimming: 3 bases; junction bases outside the gene matches: 13. This CDR3 has 17 amino acids. The CDR3 bases are TGTGCCAGCAAAGACAGGGGGTTCTCCGGCTTCAATCAGCCCCAGCATTTT. Protein sequence: CASKDRGFSGFNQPQHF. Full variable domain (outside the CDR3, taken from reference TRBV28 and TRBJ1-5): DVKVTQSSRYLVKRTGEKVFLECVQDMDHENMFWYRQDPGLGLRLIYFSYDVKMKEKGDIPEGYSVSREKKERFSLILESASTNQTSMYLCASKDRGFSGFNQPQHFGDGTRLSIL.

This clonotype was recorded many times. This sequence joins TRBV12-3 or TRBV12-4 and TRBJ2-5; D might be TRBD1 or TRBD2, each matching 5 bases. Between the trimmed V and J ends, which lost 3 bases and 5 bases, there was a span of 10 bases. The CDR3 is 13 amino acids. The CDR3 reads CASSFGTRETQYF. CDR3 nucleotide sequence: TGTGCCAGCAGTTTCGGGACGCGGGAGACCCAGTACTTC.

V is TRBV15 and J is TRBJ2-7; 7 bases match TRBD2. Per the germline V gene, CDR1 is LNHNV and CDR2 is YYDKDF (reference sequence). J was trimmed by 7 bases and V by 4 bases; bases with no gene match: 16. The CDR3 runs to 16 residues. CDR3 DNA sequence: TGTGCCACCAGCACGTTAGCGGGCAGCTCCTCCCTGGAGCAGTACTTC. Translated: CATSTLAGSSSLEQYF.

On this clonotype itself: Germline and junction disagree at one end, which may indicate a read error. This sequence joins TRBV2 and TRBJ1-3, with a weak D call TRBD1 (5 bases). The CDR3 runs to 16 residues. The germline V gene has CDR1 SNHLY and CDR2 FYNNEI. The CDR3 nucleotides are TGTGCCAGCAGTGAACAGGGACTGAGCTCTGGATACACCATATATTTT. This translates into CASSEQGLSSGYTIYF.

This clonotype was recorded many times. The CDR3 spells CASGRARNYGYTF. DNA for the CDR3: TGTGCCAGCGGGCGGGCGCGAAACTATGGCTACACCTTC. The V and J genes are TRBV28 and TRBJ1-2; no firm D call. Germline assignment: CDR1 MDHEN and CDR2 SYDVKM. The CDR3 covers 13 residues. V was clipped by 8 bases and J by 2 bases, with 12 bases between them.

The table lists this clonotype with many counts. The chain carries TRBV7-9 and TRBJ2-7; 9 bases fit TRBD1. Germline loops: CDR1 SEHNR, CDR2 FQNEAQ (reference sequence). The CDR3 is 13 amino acids. The ends lost 8 bases at V and 2 bases at J; junction bases unmatched: 4. The CDR3 region has the DNA TGTGCCAGCCTAAGGACAGGGGCCTACGAGCAGTACTTC. Its protein is CASLRTGAYEQYF.

In its sample, this clonotype was seen many times. The chain combines TRBV11-2 with TRBJ2-2, with D hard to call. The CDR3 contains 17 residues. Trimming left V 4 bases short and J 2 bases short, with 17 bases between. Germline CDR1 SGHAT, CDR2 FQNNGV. The CDR3 DNA reads as TGTGCCAGCAGCTATTTTAGTCTGACTGAAAACACCGGGGAGCTGTTTTTT. It is translated as CASSYFSLTENTGELFF. The full variable domain, in which reference TRBV11-2 and TRBJ2-2 provide the parts outside the CDR3, is EAGVAQSPRYKIIEKRQSVAFWCNPISGHATLYWYQQILGQGPKLLIQFQNNGVVDDSQLPKDRFSAERLKGVDSTLKIQPAKLEDSAVYLCASSYFSLTENTGELFFGEGSRLTVL.

The sample holds many counts of this clonotype. The V and J genes are TRBV5-1 and TRBJ2-5, with TRBD1 as a possible D gene (6 bases). The CDR3 consists of 13 residues. CDR1 is SGHRS, CDR2 YFSETQ, per germline. V was pared by 3 bases and J by 2 bases, with 8 bases between. CDR3: CASSWTEQETQYF. DNA of the CDR3: TGCGCCAGCAGCTGGACAGAGCAAGAGACCCAGTACTTC.

V is TRBV28 and J is TRBJ1-2; weak D call: TRBD1 (5 bases). This CDR3 is built from 15 residues. CDR1 is MDHEN and CDR2 is SYDVKM in the germline V gene. Deletions cut 6 bases from V and 4 bases from J, with 18 bases between. The CDR3 DNA follows: TGTGCCAGCAGGCAAGGACATCCTACGAGCTATGGCTACACCTTC. Amino acids: CASRQGHPTSYGYTF.

In this sample, this clonotype turned up many times. The rearrangement uses TRBV6-1 and TRBJ2-2, with TRBD2 matching over 11 bases. Germline V gene sequence: CDR1 MNHNS, CDR2 SASEGT. V gave up 5 bases and J gave up 5 bases; unmatched junction bases: 1. The CDR3 has 14 residues. The CDR3, as DNA: TGTGCCAGCAGTCGACTAGCGGGGACCGGGGAGCTGTTTTTT. As protein: CASSRLAGTGELFF.

The chain has TRBV6-2 or TRBV6-3 and TRBJ1-5; 7 positions match TRBD1. The CDR3 spans 15 residues. Per germline, CDR1 MNHEY and CDR2 SVGEGT. J was trimmed by 3 bases and V by 5 bases; bases with no gene match: 7. The CDR3: CASSAGQILNQPQHF. The CDR3 coding sequence is TGTGCCAGCAGTGCGGGACAGATCCTCAATCAGCCCCAGCATTTT.

This clonotype came up many times. The chain couples TRBV12-3 or TRBV12-4 to TRBJ1-2; D uncertain. The germline V and J ends were trimmed by 7 bases and 3 bases, with 18 bases remaining between them. CDR3 size: 15 residues. The CDR3 region is CASTQVGVLDYGYTF. CDR3 nucleotides: TGTGCCAGCACCCAAGTCGGGGTTCTCGACTATGGCTACACCTTC.

This chain connects TRBV11-2 to TRBJ2-7; D is uncertain. V gave up 6 bases and J gave up 2 bases, with 17 bases separating them. CDR1 SGHAT and CDR2 FQNNGV come from the germline V gene. The CDR3 length is 15 residues. CDR3 region: CASSSLPDTAYEQYF. As DNA, the CDR3 is TGTGCCAGCAGTTCCCTTCCGGATACAGCCTACGAGCAGTACTTC.

The table lists this clonotype with many counts. At one end, the junction sequence differs from germline, possibly due to a read error. This sequence joins TRBV6-2 or TRBV6-3 and TRBJ2-2; TRBD2 matches 8 bases. Germline CDR1 is MNHEY and CDR2 is SVGEGT. The length of the CDR3 is 19 residues. CDR3 protein: CASSYSSAGGAPNTGGLFF. The CDR3 DNA reads as TGTGCCAGCAGTTACTCGAGTGCGGGAGGAGCCCCGAACACCGGGGGGCTGTTTTTT.

In its sample, this clonotype was seen many times. One end of the junction fails to match germline, which may point to a read error. The genes are TRBV6-2 or TRBV6-3 and TRBJ1-2, with D maybe TRBD1 (6 bases). This CDR3 comprises 13 residues. CDR1 MNHEY and CDR2 SVGEGT come from the germline V gene. The CDR3 protein is CASSGRGNDGYTF. CDR3 bases: TGTGCCAGCTCCGGCAGGGGTAACGATGGCTACACCTTC.